This paragraph covers one T cell receptor beta chain sequence. Which antigen it targets is not known. No quality values exist for individual bases; no much larger clone is one base distant. The data belong to a study of blood T cell repertoires in COVID-19 (dated by TCRdb to 2018 to 2020). Study-level background: Samples from collaborators originated in the United States, Italy and Spain and spanned both the acute and convalescent phases of COVID-19. The prospective study material was composed of cDNA or gDNA derived from T cells, B-cell-depleted T cells, or PBMCs. Subjects who had been exposed to COVID-19, were actively infected with it, or had recovered from it provided the deeply sampled blood TCRbeta repertoires that made up the dataset. The repertoires were released in a freely available public database meant as a resource for research on the immune response to SARS-CoV-2. The samples were drawn from the first 160 participants of the ongoing ImmuneRACE study and from roughly 1,300 subjects provided by 6 global collaborators. The sample metadata nearly always contained a de-identified subject ID, COVID-19 status, age in years and sex. Where available, HLA class I and class II types were obtained from metadata supplied by the sample provider rather than from assay-based typing. Broader findings and caveats from the paper: Clinical and demographic metadata were provided uncurated, with the amount varying by source and participant.

Collaborating institutions collected whole blood in K2EDTA tubes following their own protocols. Collaborator samples were shipped for TCRbeta analysis as frozen whole blood, isolated PBMCs, or DNA extracted from either sample type. The germline V gene specifies SGHRS as CDR1 and YFSETQ as CDR2. Inclusive of the bounding cysteine and phenylalanine, the CDR3 is 14 residues long. Only the CDR3 DNA is retained, 42 bases long and in frame from the first base. Trimming takes 2 bases from V and 1 base from J, and the germline ends sit 7 bases apart. TCRbeta CDR3 regions were amplified from genomic DNA using the immunoSEQ Assay, a bias-controlled multiplex PCR. Concerning the study's data processing: The number of nucleated cells in each sample was estimated from the amplification of reference gene primers within the assay. Sequence reads were collapsed and filtered to measure the absolute abundance of every unique TCRbeta CDR3 rearrangement. For each sample, productive Simpson clonality was calculated by taking the square root of Simpson's diversity index across productive rearrangements. TCRdb provides this immuneACCESS table in a form limited to in-frame rearrangements. Some clones are lacking; in checked studies, under half of them reflect an unresolved V gene, and why the rest are absent is not known. The DNA was the basis for D and trimming; V, J and clone size are from that table. Recorded for this sample are about 400,000 clones; around nine tenths of them occurred a single time. The top ten constitute more than 4% of the sample.

The source is a woman younger than 45 with acute or convalescent COVID-19. Sequencing used peripheral blood. The chain joins TRBV5-1 to TRBJ1-5, with TRBD1 tentatively as D gene (5 bases match). The sequence in DNA is TGCGCCAGCAGCTTTGGGGGGAGCAATCAGCCCCAGCATTTT. Its translation is CASSFGGSNQPQHF.